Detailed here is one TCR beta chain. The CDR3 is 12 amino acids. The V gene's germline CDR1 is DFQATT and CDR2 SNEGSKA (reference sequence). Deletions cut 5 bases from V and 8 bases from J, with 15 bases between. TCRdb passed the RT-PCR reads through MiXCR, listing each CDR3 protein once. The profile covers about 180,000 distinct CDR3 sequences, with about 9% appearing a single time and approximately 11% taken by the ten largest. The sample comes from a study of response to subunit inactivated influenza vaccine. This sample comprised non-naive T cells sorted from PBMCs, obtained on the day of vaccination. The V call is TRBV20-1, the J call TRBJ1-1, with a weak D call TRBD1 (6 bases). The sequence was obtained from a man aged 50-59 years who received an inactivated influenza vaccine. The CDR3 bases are TGCAGTGCTCCGGGACAAGGTAAAGAAGCTTTCTTT. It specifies CSAPGQGKEAFF.